Each of the 19 T cell receptor beta chains below was sequenced from the same sample in a study of T cell changes during pregnancy in multiple sclerosis. Some clones are missing from TCRdb's copy, which holds only in-frame ones; the method was immunoSEQ multiplex PCR. Of some 49,000 clones in the sample, about 90% are singletons; the top ten hold around 5%. Sequenced here: peripheral blood, sampled after pregnancy. Receptors originate from a female donor in good health, enrolled as a control in a pregnancy study.

V usage is TRBV5-7 and J usage is TRBJ2-7; 8 bases are shared with TRBD1. TRBV5-7 falls under the ORF class, with uncertain function. The CDR3 sequence is 13 residues long. V gave up 0 bases and J gave up 5 bases; unmatched junction bases: 1. The CDR3 sequence: CASSLAQGDEQYF. CDR3 nucleotides: TGTGCCAGCAGCTTGGCACAGGGGGACGAGCAGTACTTC.

This rearrangement joins TRBV6-4 to TRBJ2-4; maybe TRBD1 (5 bases). The V gene's germline CDR1 is MRHNA and CDR2 SNTAGT. Trimming shortened V by 5 bases and J by 3 bases, and 17 bases separated the two germline ends. The CDR3 sequence is 16 residues long. CDR3 DNA: TGTGCCAGCAGTCCAACAGGTAGCATAGGCAAAAACATTCAGTACTTC. This encodes CASSPTGSIGKNIQYF.

The chain carries TRBV6-5 and TRBJ2-2; tentatively, D is TRBD2 (6 bases). The ends were cut back, 5 bases at V and 3 bases at J, with 13 bases in the middle. CDR3 length: 15 amino acids. Germline V gene data show CDR1 as MNHEY and CDR2 as SVGAGI. The CDR3 DNA is TGTGCCAGCAGTATGGAGGGTGGGGACACCGGGGAGCTGTTTTTT. Translating it yields CASSMEGGDTGELFF.

The chain links TRBV5-1 to TRBJ2-2; 10 bases fit TRBD2. Germline V CDR1 and CDR2: SGHRS, YFSETQ. This CDR3 has 17 residues. V gave up 4 bases and J gave up 5 bases; unmatched junction bases: 11. The CDR3 is CASSIRAPSGSTGELFF. The CDR3 nucleotides read TGCGCCAGCAGCATCCGGGCTCCTAGCGGGAGTACCGGGGAGCTGTTTTTT. Supplemented by reference TRBV5-1 and TRBJ2-2, the full variable domain reads KAGVTQTPRYLIKTRGQQVTLSCSPISGHRSVSWYQQTPGQGLQFLFEYFSETQRNKGNFPGRFSGRQFSNSRSEMNVSTLELGDSALYLCASSIRAPSGSTGELFFGEGSRLTVL.

The chain is built from TRBV4-2 and TRBJ1-2; D remains ambiguous. CDR1 and CDR2 (germline): LGHNA, YNFKEQ. This CDR3 is built from 14 residues. V was clipped by 1 base and J by 10 bases, with 16 bases between them. CDR3 sequence: CASSQVEAQRPYTF. The CDR3 DNA follows: TGTGCCAGCAGCCAAGTTGAGGCTCAGCGCCCCTACACCTTC.

This clone has just one count. This chain joins TRBV19 and TRBJ2-3, with 8 bases matching TRBD2. The length of the CDR3 is 16 residues. Trimming cost V 5 bases and J 2 bases; bases outside gene matches: 9. The germline CDR1 and CDR2 sequences are LNHDA and SQIVND (reference sequence). The CDR3 here is CASSLNLAGTTDTQYF. The CDR3 DNA reads as TGTGCCAGTAGTCTGAACTTAGCGGGGACCACAGATACGCAGTATTTT.

The V gene is TRBV29-1, the J gene TRBJ2-7; TRBD1 aligns across 7 bases. Germline CDR1 is SQVTM and CDR2 is ANQGSEA. The CDR3 runs 13 residues. V was clipped by 8 bases and J by 2 bases; unmatched bases: 9. The CDR3 region is CSPIPGTAYEQYF. In DNA, the CDR3 is TGCAGCCCGATACCAGGGACAGCCTACGAGCAGTACTTC.

This clone was detected only once. V is TRBV29-1 and J is TRBJ2-3, with 8 bases lining up with TRBD2. J gave up 2 bases and V 6 bases, and 4 bases lay outside the gene matches. The CDR3 spans 13 residues. Germline assignment: CDR1 SQVTM and CDR2 ANQGSEA. The CDR3 bases are TGCAGCGTCCCGGGACTAGTCACAGATACGCAGTATTTT. Translated: CSVPGLVTDTQYF.

This clone was found once. The chain combines TRBV7-9 with TRBJ1-2; D remains unclear. Trimming pared 1 base from V and 2 bases from J, leaving 8 bases between. The germline V gene encodes CDR1 SEHNR and CDR2 FQNEAQ (reference sequence). The CDR3 is 14 amino acids. This chain's CDR3 is CASSLVEGNYGYTF. In nucleotides, the CDR3 is TGTGCCAGCAGCTTAGTAGAGGGAAACTATGGCTACACCTTC.

The V gene is TRBV11-2, the J gene TRBJ2-5; D is possibly TRBD2 (6 bases). The V end lost 1 base, the J end lost 5 bases, and 8 bases lay between the germline ends. The CDR3 totals 13 residues. Germline V lookup: CDR1 SGHAT, CDR2 FQNNGV. CDR3 region: CASSLVGGETQYF. In nucleotides, the CDR3 is TGTGCCAGCAGCTTAGTTGGGGGGGAGACCCAGTACTTC.

V gene TRBV9 combines with J gene TRBJ2-6; the match to TRBD1 covers 9 bases. CDR1 and CDR2 (germline): SGDLS, YYNGEE. The CDR3 has 15 residues. With V trimmed by 2 bases and J by 13 bases, 10 bases remained unmatched. The CDR3 region has the DNA TGTGCCAGCAGCGTGGGGACAGGGAGGGTAAAGGTCCTGACTTTC. This sequence encodes CASSVGTGRVKVLTF. Using reference TRBV9 and TRBJ2-6 for the parts outside the CDR3, the full variable domain is DSGVTQTPKHLITATGQRVTLRCSPRSGDLSVYWYQQSLDQGLQFLIQYYNGEERAKGNILERFSAQQFPDLHSELNLSSLELGDSALYFCASSVGTGRVKVLTFGAGSRLTVL.

This sequence joins TRBV7-2 and TRBJ2-7; the D gene is possibly TRBD2 (7 bases). Trimming shortened V by 1 base and J by 4 bases, and 14 bases separated the two germline ends. Per the germline V gene, CDR1 is SGHTA and CDR2 is FQGNSA. CDR3 length: 15 residues. The CDR3 nucleotides read TGTGCCAGCAGCTTAGAGTCGGGGGGCTCGTACGAGCAGTACTTC. This gives the protein CASSLESGGSYEQYF.

The chain links TRBV11-2 to TRBJ2-7; 8 nucleotides match TRBD1. The CDR3 is 15 residues long. The germline gives CDR1 SGHAT, CDR2 FQNNGV. The junction had 8 bases not matched to a gene; V was cut back by 5 bases and J by 2 bases. In DNA form, the CDR3 reads TGTGCCAGCAGCGCGGCCAGGACAGGGCCCTACGAGCAGTACTTC. Its protein product is CASSAARTGPYEQYF.

The chain uses TRBV2 and TRBJ2-7; 8 bases agree with TRBD2. With 10 bases clipped from V and 6 bases from J, the junction kept 5 bases outside the gene matches. The CDR3 length is 11 residues. Germline assignment: CDR1 SNHLY and CDR2 FYNNEI. The CDR3 is CATGGGFEQYF. Written as DNA, the CDR3 is TGTGCCACCGGGGGGGGCTTCGAGCAGTACTTC.

The chain uses TRBV13 and TRBJ1-2; D perhaps matches TRBD1 (6 bases). CDR3 length: 17 residues. Trimming removed 5 bases at V and 6 bases at J, with 25 bases between. CDR1 PRHDT and CDR2 FYEKMQ come from the germline V gene (reference sequence). Here the CDR3 reads CASSPAFWGGGGDGYTF. CDR3 sequence (DNA): TGTGCCAGCAGCCCCGCCTTCTGGGGGGGCGGCGGGGATGGCTACACCTTC.

CDR3 sequence (DNA): TGTGCCAGCAGCCAAGAACGAGGACAGGGGAATTCACCCCTCCACTTT. It encodes CASSQERGQGNSPLHF. The chain couples TRBV4-2 to TRBJ1-6, with TRBD1 matching 9 bases. Unmatched junction bases numbered 4, after V lost 0 bases and J lost 7 bases. Looked up from germline, CDR1 is LGHNA and CDR2 is YNFKEQ. The CDR3 sequence is 16 residues long.

V and J are TRBV21-1 and TRBJ1-2. TRBV21-1 is a recognized pseudogene. CDR3 length: 8 residues. The CDR3 sequence is CASTPNSF. CDR3 DNA: TGTGCCAGCACCCCTAATTCCTTC.

Note on this clone: Other DNA sequences from this sample encode an identical CDR3 as well. The V gene is TRBV2, the J gene TRBJ1-2; a possible D gene is TRBD1 (5 bases). The germline CDR1 and CDR2 sequences are SNHLY and FYNNEI. The CDR3 covers 12 residues. Trimming took 3 bases from V and 4 from J, leaving 6 bases between them. The CDR3 nucleotides are TGTGCCAGCAGTGAGACAGTCTATGGCTACACCTTC. Translating it yields CASSETVYGYTF.

The rearrangement links TRBV15 to TRBJ2-4, with 13 nucleotides matching TRBD2. J gave up 4 bases and V 1 base, and 4 bases lay outside the gene matches. The CDR3 has 17 residues. Germline CDR1 LNHNV, CDR2 YYDKDF (reference sequence). CDR3: CATSRGTSGSMKNIQYF. The CDR3 region has the DNA TGTGCCACCAGCAGAGGGACTAGCGGGAGTATGAAAAACATTCAGTACTTC.